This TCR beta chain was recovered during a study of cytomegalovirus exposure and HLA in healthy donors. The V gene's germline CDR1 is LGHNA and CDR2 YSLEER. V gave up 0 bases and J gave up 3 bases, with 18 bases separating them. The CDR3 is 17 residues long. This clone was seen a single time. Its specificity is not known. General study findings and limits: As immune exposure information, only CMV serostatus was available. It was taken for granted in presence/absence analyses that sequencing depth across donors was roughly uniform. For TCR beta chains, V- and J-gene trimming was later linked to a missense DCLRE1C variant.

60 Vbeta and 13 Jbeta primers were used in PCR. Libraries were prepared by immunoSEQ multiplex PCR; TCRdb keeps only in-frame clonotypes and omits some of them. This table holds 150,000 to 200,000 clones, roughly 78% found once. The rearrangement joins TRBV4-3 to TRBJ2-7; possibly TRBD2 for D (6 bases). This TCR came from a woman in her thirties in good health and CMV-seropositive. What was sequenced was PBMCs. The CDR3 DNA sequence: TGCGCCAGCAGCCAAGAGGGAGGAGGATCATATTTCTACGAGCAGTACTTC. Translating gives CASSQEGGGSYFYEQYF.